This T cell receptor beta chain was found in a study of T cells in Graves' hyperthyroidism and ophthalmopathy. Subjects aged 18 to 65 presented with newly diagnosed hyperthyroidism of less than 2 months' duration. The diagnostic basis comprised clinical symptoms, serum thyroxine and TRAb, thyroid ultrasound and orbital computed tomography. RNA transcripts yielded amplified TCR beta CDR3 regions. The primer set for the first-round RT-PCR of the TCR CDR3 was HTBI. TCRdb re-analysed the multiplex PCR reads in MiXCR, keeping a single row per CDR3 protein. The sample holds hundreds of thousands of distinct CDR3 sequences, 15% to 18% seen once. Germline assignment: CDR1 LNHDA and CDR2 SQIVND (reference sequence). Losses at the gene ends were 3 bases for V and 0 bases for J; bases not matched to a gene: 7. CDR3 length: 16 residues.

This chain connects TRBV19 to TRBJ1-2; 7 bases map to TRBD1. This clonotype originated in a woman younger than 30 with Graves' hyperthyroidism that later progressed to Graves' ophthalmopathy. Specimen: blood. The CDR3 bases are TGTGCCAGTAGTATTGGACAGGAACGCGCTAACTATGGCTACACCTTC. Translation: CASSIGQERANYGYTF.